This passage covers 14 T cell receptor beta chains from one sample sequenced in a study of blood T cell repertoires in COVID-19. The table came from immunoSEQ multiplex PCR; TCRdb's copy has only in-frame clones and leaves some out. The table records more than 200,000 clones, about 88% of them present only once. Specimen: PBMCs or T cells enriched from blood (not recorded which). These receptors all stem from a woman aged 45-60 years who had recovered from COVID-19.

V gene TRBV18 combines with J gene TRBJ1-2; maybe TRBD1 (6 bases). V was cut by 2 bases and J by 7 bases, with 11 bases left in between. The germline V gene has CDR1 KGHSH and CDR2 LQKENI. The CDR3 consists of 13 residues. This CDR3 is CASSPTYRAGYTF. DNA of the CDR3: TGTGCCAGCTCACCAACATACAGGGCTGGCTACACCTTC. Complete variable domain (other parts from reference TRBV18 and TRBJ1-2): NAGVMQNPRHLVRRRGQEARLRCSPMKGHSHVYWYRQLPEEGLKFMVYLQKENIIDESGMPKERFSAEFPKEGPSILRIQQVVRGDSAAYFCASSPTYRAGYTFGSGTRLTVV.

This clone is a singleton in its sample. This rearrangement joins TRBV18 to TRBJ2-1; D might be TRBD2 (5 bases). The ends were cut back, 6 bases at V and 0 bases at J, with 15 bases in the middle. Germline CDR1 and CDR2: KGHSH and LQKENI. The CDR3 runs to 16 residues. The CDR3 protein is CASSPRGRDSYNEQFF. The CDR3 DNA is TGTGCCAGCTCCCCTCGGGGTCGGGACTCCTACAATGAGCAGTTCTTC.

V is TRBV27 and J is TRBJ1-5; TRBD1 matches 7 bases. Germline lookup yields CDR1 MNHEY and CDR2 SMNVEV (reference sequence). Trimming removed 5 bases from V and 6 bases from J; junction bases left unmatched: 10. There are 15 residues in the CDR3. DNA for the CDR3: TGTGCCAGCAGTACTGATCGACAGGGCCTTCAGCCCCAGCATTTT. Encoded protein: CASSTDRQGLQPQHF.

This clone has a handful of counts. The chain combines TRBV19 with TRBJ1-1; 8 bases are a match to TRBD1. This CDR3 has 16 residues. V trimming: 5 bases; J trimming: 5 bases; junction bases outside the gene matches: 13. From germline, CDR1 is LNHDA and CDR2 SQIVND (reference sequence). CDR3 in amino acids: CASSRPGTGLGTEAFF. The CDR3 DNA reads TGTGCCAGTAGTCGTCCCGGGACAGGATTGGGAACTGAAGCTTTCTTT.

V and J are TRBV27 and TRBJ1-4, with TRBD1 as a possible D gene (5 bases). The CDR3 covers 16 residues. Germline lookup yields CDR1 MNHEY and CDR2 SMNVEV (reference sequence). Trimming stripped 6 bases from V and 3 bases from J, with 17 bases between. Here the CDR3 DNA reads TGTGCCAGCAGGGTCTCAGGGTTGGGTCCTAATGAAAAACTGTTTTTT. Its translation is CASRVSGLGPNEKLFF.

J is TRBJ2-3 and V is TRBV11-1; TRBD2 matches 12 bases. The trim removed 4 bases at V and 3 bases at J, leaving 5 bases unmatched. In germline, CDR1 is SGHAT, CDR2 FQDESV (reference sequence). The CDR3 loop spans 16 amino acids. CDR3 in DNA: TGTGCCAGCAGCTATACCGGACTAGCGGGAACAGATACGCAGTATTTT. Protein sequence: CASSYTGLAGTDTQYF.

This clone occurred once. This chain uses TRBV4-2 with TRBJ1-1, with D possibly matching TRBD1 (5 bases). CDR3 length: 18 amino acids. Germline V CDR1 and CDR2: LGHNA, YNFKEQ. V gave up 4 bases and J gave up 0 bases, with 21 bases separating them. The CDR3 DNA reads as TGTGCCAGCAGCCTCCATATGGGTGGAGGGGTCTTGAACACTGAAGCTTTCTTT. Protein: CASSLHMGGGVLNTEAFF.

The chain combines TRBV19 with TRBJ1-5; a weak D match, TRBD1 (5 bases). The ends were cut back, 7 bases at V and 5 bases at J, with 18 bases in the middle. The CDR3 spans 15 residues. Germline-derived CDR1 and CDR2 are LNHDA and SQIVND (reference sequence). The chain's CDR3 is CASTRKGISDQPQHF. CDR3 in DNA: TGTGCCAGTACCCGGAAGGGGATCTCCGATCAGCCCCAGCATTTT.

The chain links TRBV3-1 (or the pseudogene TRBV3-2) to TRBJ2-7; D not certain. CDR3 length equals 11 residues. The ends were cut back, 0 bases at V and 8 bases at J, with 5 bases in the middle. Looked up from germline, CDR1 is LGHDT and CDR2 is YNNKEL (reference sequence). CDR3 loop: CASSQDSKQYF. Here the CDR3 DNA reads TGTGCCAGCAGCCAAGATTCAAAGCAGTACTTC.

The chain couples TRBV7-3 to TRBJ2-3; TRBD2 agrees at 11 bases. Unmatched junction bases numbered 7, after V lost 2 bases and J lost 6 bases. Germline loops: CDR1 SGHTA, CDR2 FQGTGA. The CDR3 has 16 residues. The CDR3 coding sequence is TGTGCCAGCAGCTTAGGTACTAGCGGGAGTGTGGATACGCAGTATTTT. Translation: CASSLGTSGSVDTQYF.

J is TRBJ1-4 and V is TRBV5-1; D possibly corresponds to TRBD1 (6 bases). The germline CDR1 and CDR2 sequences are SGHRS and YFSETQ. The CDR3 spans 14 residues. The V end was cut by 4 bases, the J end by 4 bases, with 11 bases between. The DNA for the CDR3 is TGCGCCAGCAGCGAGCAGGGGTTTAATGAAAAACTGTTTTTT. The encoded protein is CASSEQGFNEKLFF.

The chain links TRBV10-2 to TRBJ2-5; the match to TRBD2 covers 9 bases. CDR3 length: 21 residues. Germline V gives CDR1 WSHSY, CDR2 SAAADI. The ends lost 0 bases at V and 2 bases at J; junction bases unmatched: 19. CDR3 nucleotide sequence: TGCGCCAGCAGTGAGTCTGCTGCCGGGACTAGCCTTCGATCACTACAAGAGACCCAGTACTTC. Translation gives CASSESAAGTSLRSLQETQYF.

This clone was found a few times. The chain recombines TRBV5-1 with TRBJ1-2, with D perhaps TRBD1 (5 bases). The CDR3 spans 14 residues. Trimming shortened V by 7 bases and J by 8 bases, and 21 bases separated the two germline ends. Looked up from germline, CDR1 is SGHRS and CDR2 is YFSETQ. CDR3 DNA sequence: TGCGCCAGCCACAAAGGAGGGGCAGCTTTGGGCTACACCTTC. It yields the protein CASHKGGAALGYTF. The full variable domain, with the rest looked up from reference TRBV5-1 and TRBJ1-2, is KAGVTQTPRYLIKTRGQQVTLSCSPISGHRSVSWYQQTPGQGLQFLFEYFSETQRNKGNFPGRFSGRQFSNSRSEMNVSTLELGDSALYLCASHKGGAALGYTFGSGTRLTVV.

The V and J genes are TRBV2 and TRBJ2-3, with a possible D match to TRBD2 (5 bases). The CDR3 contains 16 residues. Germline loops: CDR1 SNHLY, CDR2 FYNNEI. Between the trimmed V and J ends, which lost 2 bases and 4 bases, there was a span of 16 bases. The CDR3 loop is CASSENFGIPPDTQYF. The CDR3 coding sequence is TGTGCCAGCAGTGAAAATTTCGGGATCCCCCCAGATACGCAGTATTTT.